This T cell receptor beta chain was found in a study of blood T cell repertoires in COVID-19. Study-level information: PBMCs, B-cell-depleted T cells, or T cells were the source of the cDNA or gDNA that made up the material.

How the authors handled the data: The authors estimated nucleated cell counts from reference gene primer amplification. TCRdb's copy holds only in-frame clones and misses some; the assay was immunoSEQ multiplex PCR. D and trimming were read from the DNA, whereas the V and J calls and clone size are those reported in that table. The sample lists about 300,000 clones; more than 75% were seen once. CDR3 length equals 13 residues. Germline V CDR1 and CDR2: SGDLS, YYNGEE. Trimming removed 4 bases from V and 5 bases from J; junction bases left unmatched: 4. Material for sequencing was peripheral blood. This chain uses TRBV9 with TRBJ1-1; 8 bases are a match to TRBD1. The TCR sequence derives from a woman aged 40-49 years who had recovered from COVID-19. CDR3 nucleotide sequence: TGTGCCAGCAGCCGAAACAGGGGGACTGAAGCTTTCTTT. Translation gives CASSRNRGTEAFF.